A selection of T cell receptor beta chains follows, all from one sample in a study of blood T cell repertoires in COVID-19. Generated by immunoSEQ multiplex PCR, the TCRdb table keeps only in-frame clones and is missing some. This sample has over 400,000 clones; roughly nine tenths occur once, and the top ten carry about 8.2%. The sequencing sample was made of peripheral blood. These receptors were taken from a woman between 45 and 60 years old with COVID-19, enrolled during active disease. The CDR3 runs from the conserved cysteine through the conserved F or W.

CDR3aa	v_gene	j_gene
CASSLSDNEQFF	TRBV5-6	TRBJ2-1
CASSPRGFVPSTDTQYF	TRBV19	TRBJ2-3
CASSLTQGMNTEAFF	TRBV5-5	TRBJ1-1
CATSDLQFAGTDTQYF	TRBV24-1	TRBJ2-3
CASSLASDTGGYTF	TRBV5-5	TRBJ1-2
CASSRTSGGTDTQYF	TRBV27	TRBJ2-3
CASSAHSGQGDTQYF	TRBV4-1	TRBJ2-3
CASSSRGGGYTF	TRBV13	TRBJ1-2
CASSLMGAGEAFF	TRBV7-3	TRBJ1-1
CASSLAPGQGQETQYF	TRBV11-2	TRBJ2-5
CASATVYNEKLFF	TRBV6-5	TRBJ1-4
CASGFFLAGEQFF	TRBV12-5	TRBJ2-1
CASSPMRGDEQYF	TRBV5-4	TRBJ2-7
CASSLQGRTTGELFF	TRBV7-3	TRBJ2-2
CASSTRGTSGGDTQYF	TRBV19	TRBJ2-3
CASSSYRGDEQFF	TRBV13	TRBJ2-1
CASSFGGDYNEQFF	TRBV19	TRBJ2-1